This TCR beta chain was documented in a study of OX40 agonist ivuxolimab in advanced cancers. As for the study in general: Patients treated during dose escalation were battling hepatocellular carcinoma, melanoma, renal cell or head and neck cancer.

This clone was found a few times. Enrollment shut out patients with autoimmune disease history or systemic immunosuppression. At cycle 4 day 1, cycle 7 day 1, and baseline, blood was sampled. The ends were cut back, 5 bases at V and 11 bases at J, with 18 bases in the middle. CDR3 length equals 13 residues. Germline CDR1 reads SQVTM; CDR2 reads ANQGSEA. Produced via immunoSEQ multiplex PCR; TCRdb's table is partial and in-frame only. In the table there are over 45,000 clones, roughly 77% of which are singletons. This receptor was identified in an adult with an advanced solid tumor such as melanoma, head and neck, liver or kidney cancer. V and J are TRBV29-1 and TRBJ1-4; perhaps TRBD1 as D (6 bases). Specimen: CD4+ or CD8+ T cells sorted from blood, collected in a trial of the OX40 agonist ivuxolimab. The CDR3 here is CSVYLAIGQKLFF. In DNA, the CDR3 is TGCAGCGTTTATTTAGCGATAGGACAGAAACTGTTTTTT.